The 20 T cell receptor beta chains presented below share a single source sample, sequenced in a study of T cells in Graves' hyperthyroidism and ophthalmopathy. There were TCR beta CDR3 regions amplified from RNA transcripts. A first-round RT-PCR of the TCR CDR3 used the HTBI primer set. From the multiplex PCR reads, TCRdb called clonotypes with MiXCR, one entry per CDR3 protein. The data hold some 690,000 distinct CDR3 sequences, with around 15% observed a single time. Sequencing was done on a sample of blood. The receptors come from a man aged 45 to 65 with Graves' hyperthyroidism.

In this sample, this clonotype turned up many times. The chain joins TRBV28 to TRBJ2-2, with no clear D. The CDR3 consists of 14 residues. V was cut by 5 bases and J by 5 bases, with 12 bases left in between. CDR1 is MDHEN, CDR2 SYDVKM, per germline. CDR3 sequence reads: CASSDGQLTGELFF. CDR3 nucleotide sequence: TGTGCCAGCAGTGACGGCCAGTTAACCGGGGAGCTGTTTTTT.

This clonotype was recorded at least ten times. The chain carries TRBV6-1 and TRBJ1-2, with 7 bases lining up with TRBD1. The CDR3 spans 14 residues. The germline CDR1 and CDR2 sequences are MNHNS and SASEGT. The V gene end was trimmed by 1 base and the J gene end by 6 bases; junction bases not matched to a gene: 5. CDR3: CASSEDRDSDGYTF. For the CDR3, the DNA is TGTGCCAGCAGTGAAGATAGGGACAGCGATGGCTACACCTTC.

This clonotype was seen only a few times. The V and J genes are TRBV5-6 and TRBJ2-1; D perhaps matches TRBD1 (6 bases). The CDR3 runs 13 residues. CDR1 is SGHDT and CDR2 is YYEEEE in the germline V gene. Trimming left V 1 base short and J 8 bases short, with 10 bases between. CDR3 region: CASSLLTGYEQFF. In nucleotides, the CDR3 is TGTGCCAGCAGCTTGCTTACAGGGTATGAGCAGTTCTTC.

This clonotype showed up many times. CDR3 amino acids: CASSGAGNNEQFF. CDR3 nucleotide sequence: TGTGCCAGCAGTGGAGCGGGAAACAATGAGCAGTTCTTC. J is TRBJ2-1 and V is TRBV12-3 or TRBV12-4; TRBD2 matches at 7 bases. The CDR3 has 13 residues. The trim removed 5 bases at V and 5 bases at J, leaving 3 bases unmatched.

In its sample, this clonotype was seen a few times. CDR3 in amino acids: CAWSVLAEYNEQFF. CDR3 bases: TGTGCCTGGAGTGTACTAGCGGAGTACAATGAGCAGTTCTTC. The V gene is TRBV30, the J gene TRBJ2-1, with TRBD2 identical over 8 bases. Trimming took 0 bases from V and 4 from J; bases not matched to a gene: 2. The CDR3 consists of 14 residues. Per germline, CDR1 GTSNPN and CDR2 SVGIG (reference sequence).

The chain is built from TRBV11-2 and TRBJ1-1, with no clear D. V lost 6 bases and J 8 bases, leaving 10 bases between the germline ends. The CDR3 length is 11 residues. Germline CDR1 is SGHAT and CDR2 is FQNNGV. Here the CDR3 reads CASSDDGEAFF. CDR3 DNA: TGTGCCAGCAGTGATGACGGAGAAGCTTTCTTT.

Many counts were recorded for this clonotype. V gene TRBV28 combines with J gene TRBJ2-5; 7 bases line up with TRBD2. With 4 bases clipped from V and 4 bases from J, the junction kept 9 bases outside the gene matches. This CDR3 spans 15 amino acids. Germline V lookup: CDR1 MDHEN, CDR2 SYDVKM. The chain's CDR3 is CASSSSAGRSETQYF. CDR3 DNA sequence: TGTGCCAGCAGTTCCTCAGCGGGACGGTCAGAGACCCAGTACTTC.

This clonotype was found many times. The rearrangement joins TRBV2 to TRBJ1-4, with a weak D call TRBD1 (6 bases). Per the germline V gene, CDR1 is SNHLY and CDR2 is FYNNEI. V lost 1 base, J lost 7 bases, and 13 bases lay in between. CDR3 size: 15 residues. The CDR3 bases are TGTGCCAGCAGTGAAGGGACAGAGGGGCGTGAAAAACTGTTTTTT. Residues: CASSEGTEGREKLFF. Variable domain in full (rest from reference TRBV2 and TRBJ1-4): EPEVTQTPSHQVTQMGQEVILRCVPISNHLYFYWYRQILGQKVEFLVSFYNNEISEKSEIFDDQFSVERPDGSNFTLKIRSTKLEDSAMYFCASSEGTEGREKLFFGSGTQLSVL.

A word on this clonotype: One junction end does not reproduce the germline sequence, and a read error may be involved. This rearrangement joins TRBV7-9 to TRBJ2-7; D is perhaps TRBD1 (5 bases). Germline V CDR1 and CDR2: SEHNR, FQNEAQ (reference sequence). The length of the CDR3 is 16 residues. DNA of the CDR3: TGTGCCAGCAGTTCCAGCCCCAGGGCATTGGCCTACGGGCAGTACTTC. This codes for CASSSSPRALAYGQYF.

This clonotype was found once. At one end the junction does not follow the germline gene, possibly because of a read error. This chain joins TRBV7-8 and TRBJ2-7; TRBD2 aligns across 7 bases. The CDR3 length is 14 residues. The germline CDR1 and CDR2 sequences are SGHVS and FQNEAQ. CDR3 DNA: TGTGCCAGCAGTCTGGGCGGGAGCCTCTACGATCAGTACTTC. It specifies CASSLGGSLYDQYF. The entire variable domain, with the rest obtained from reference TRBV7-8 and TRBJ2-7, is as follows: GAGVSQSPRYKVAKRGQDVALRCDPISGHVSLFWYQQALGQGPEFLTYFQNEAQLDKSGLPSDRFFAERPEGSVSTLKIQRTQQEDSAVYLCASSLGGSLYDQYFGPGTRLTVT.

The rearrangement uses TRBV6-2 or TRBV6-3 and TRBJ2-1; D is ambiguous. Trimming removed 6 bases from V and 8 bases from J, with 20 bases in between. CDR1 is MNHEY and CDR2 is SVGEGT in the germline V gene. This CDR3 has 15 amino acids. This CDR3 is CASSLASSALHEQFF. CDR3 coding DNA: TGTGCCAGCAGCTTAGCCTCTAGTGCTCTCCATGAGCAGTTCTTC.

There are many counts of this clonotype. The rearrangement joins TRBV2 to TRBJ2-1; maybe TRBD2 (6 bases). V was shortened by 4 bases and J by 0 bases, with 13 bases between the two germline ends. Germline CDR1 reads SNHLY; CDR2 reads FYNNEI. This CDR3 region has 16 residues. The CDR3 DNA follows: TGTGCCAGCAGTGGCTCCGGGACTGCCTCCTACAATGAGCAGTTCTTC. It translates to CASSGSGTASYNEQFF.

This clonotype has only a few counts. This chain connects TRBV30 to TRBJ2-3; 8 nucleotides align to TRBD2. Germline CDR1 GTSNPN, CDR2 SVGIG (reference sequence). Unmatched junction bases numbered 15, after V lost 5 bases and J lost 5 bases. The CDR3 length is 16 residues. CDR3 loop: CAWGPGAAGAGDTQYF. CDR3 in DNA: TGTGCCTGGGGCCCGGGGGCAGCGGGAGCGGGAGATACGCAGTATTTT.

This clonotype was detected a few times. The chain carries TRBV10-1 and TRBJ2-3; 9 positions agree with TRBD2. Germline lookup yields CDR1 WNHNN and CDR2 SYGVQD (reference sequence). CDR3 size: 18 residues. After removal of 6 bases from V and 1 base from J, the junction contained 14 bases not matched to a gene. CDR3: CASSRTLASGKRTDTQYF. As DNA, the CDR3 is TGCGCCAGCAGCCGAACCTTGGCTAGCGGGAAGCGCACAGATACGCAGTATTTT.

This clonotype was counted ten times or more. The rearrangement joins TRBV7-3 to TRBJ2-3; D is unresolved. The CDR3 sequence is 15 residues long. Germline CDR1 is SGHTA and CDR2 is FQGTGA. Trimming took off 1 base at V and 1 base at J, with 9 bases between the two ends. The CDR3 DNA sequence: TGTGCCAGCAGCTTAATTGGGGAACGCACAGATACGCAGTATTTT. This codes for CASSLIGERTDTQYF.

This clonotype was observed at least ten times. The chain has TRBV27 and TRBJ1-6, with D unresolved. Germline CDR1 MNHEY, CDR2 SMNVEV (reference sequence). Between the trimmed V and J ends, which lost 1 base and 2 bases, there was a span of 12 bases. This CDR3 contains 17 residues. The CDR3 DNA reads as TGTGCCAGCAGTTTATTCGTGGGGATGGCCTATAATTCACCCCTCCACTTT. Its protein is CASSLFVGMAYNSPLHF.

This clonotype turned up a few times. The germline gene is not matched at one end of the junction; a read error may be the cause. The V call is TRBV2, the J call TRBJ2-7; 12 bases line up with TRBD1. Looked up from germline, CDR1 is SNHLY and CDR2 is FYNNEI. The CDR3 totals 15 residues. CDR3 sequence reads: CASSHPGQGAYEQYF. For the CDR3, the DNA is TGCGCCAGCAGCCACCCGGGACAGGGGGCTTACGAGCAGTACTTC.

This chain connects TRBV14 to TRBJ2-1; no definite D call. Trimming cost V 1 base and J 4 bases, with 11 bases left between them. CDR1 SGHDN and CDR2 FVKESK come from the germline V gene. There are 15 residues in the CDR3. CDR3 sequence (DNA): TGTGCCAGCAGCCAAGCTCTTATACTGTACAATGAGCAGTTCTTC. This sequence encodes CASSQALILYNEQFF.

About this clonotype itself: This may be a read error: a much more frequent sequence differs by one nucleotide. The chain has TRBV18 and TRBJ1-1; 7 bases match TRBD1. The V segment lost 4 bases and the J segment 5 bases; nucleotides outside the gene matches: 7. Per germline, CDR1 KGHSH and CDR2 LQKENI. CDR3 length equals 14 residues. CDR3 sequence reads: CASSRPAGGTEAFF. CDR3 nucleotide sequence: TGTGCCAGCTCACGTCCGGCAGGGGGGACTGAAGCTTTCTTT. Combining the CDR3 with reference TRBV18 and TRBJ1-1 gives the whole variable domain NAGVMQNPRHLVRRRGQEARLRCSPMKGHSHVYWYRQLPEEGLKFMVYLQKENIIDESGMPKERFSAEFPKEGPSILRIQQVVRGDSAAYFCASSRPAGGTEAFFGQGTRLTVV.

This clonotype was recorded at least ten times. The chain employs TRBV7-2 and TRBJ1-1; D perhaps matches TRBD1 (6 bases). CDR1 and CDR2 from the germline V gene are SGHTA and FQGNSA. The CDR3 consists of 12 residues. V was pared by 2 bases and J by 11 bases, with 12 bases between. The CDR3 region has the DNA TGTGCCAGCAGCTTAATGGGCAGGGGTGCTTTCTTT. This sequence encodes CASSLMGRGAFF. The full variable domain, its missing parts supplied by reference TRBV7-2 and TRBJ1-1, is GAGVSQSPSNKVTEKGKDVELRCDPISGHTALYWYRQSLGQGLEFLIYFQGNSAPDKSGLPSDRFSAERTGGSVSTLTIQRTQQEDSAVYLCASSLMGRGAFFGQGTRLTVV.